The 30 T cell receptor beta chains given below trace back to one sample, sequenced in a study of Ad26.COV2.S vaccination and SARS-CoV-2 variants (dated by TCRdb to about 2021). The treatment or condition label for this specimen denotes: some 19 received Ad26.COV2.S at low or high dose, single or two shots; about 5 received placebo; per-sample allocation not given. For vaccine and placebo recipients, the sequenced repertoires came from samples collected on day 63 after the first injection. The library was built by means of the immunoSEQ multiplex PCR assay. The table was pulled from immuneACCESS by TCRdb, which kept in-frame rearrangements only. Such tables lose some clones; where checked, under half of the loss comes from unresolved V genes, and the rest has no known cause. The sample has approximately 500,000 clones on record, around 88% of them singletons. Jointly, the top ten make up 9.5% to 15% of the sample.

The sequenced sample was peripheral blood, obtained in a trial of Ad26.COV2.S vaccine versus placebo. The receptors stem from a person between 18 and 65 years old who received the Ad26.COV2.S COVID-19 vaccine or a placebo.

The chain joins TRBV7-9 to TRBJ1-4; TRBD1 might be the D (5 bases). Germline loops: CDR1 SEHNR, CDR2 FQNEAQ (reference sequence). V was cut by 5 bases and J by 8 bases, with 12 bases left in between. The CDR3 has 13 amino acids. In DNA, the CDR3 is TGTGCCAGCAGCGAACGCCGGGGCGAAAAACTGTTTTTT. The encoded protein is CASSERRGEKLFF. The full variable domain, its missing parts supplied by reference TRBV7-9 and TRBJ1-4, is DTGVSQNPRHKITKRGQNVTFRCDPISEHNRLYWYRQTLGQGPEFLTYFQNEAQLEKSRLLSDRFSAERPKGSFSTLEIQRTEQGDSAMYLCASSERRGEKLFFGSGTQLSVL.

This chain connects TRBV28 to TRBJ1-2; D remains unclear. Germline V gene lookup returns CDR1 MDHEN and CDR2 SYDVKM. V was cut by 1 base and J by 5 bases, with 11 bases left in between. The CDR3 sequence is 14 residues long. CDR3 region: CASSLLARKYGYTF. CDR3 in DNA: TGTGCCAGCAGTTTATTGGCCAGAAAATATGGCTACACCTTC.

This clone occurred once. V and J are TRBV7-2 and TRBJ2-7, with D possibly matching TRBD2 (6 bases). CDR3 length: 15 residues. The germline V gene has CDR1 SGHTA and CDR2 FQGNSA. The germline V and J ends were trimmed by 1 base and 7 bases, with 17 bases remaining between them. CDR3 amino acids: CASSLGWPSGEEQYF. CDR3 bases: TGTGCCAGCAGCTTAGGGTGGCCGTCGGGGGAAGAGCAGTACTTC.

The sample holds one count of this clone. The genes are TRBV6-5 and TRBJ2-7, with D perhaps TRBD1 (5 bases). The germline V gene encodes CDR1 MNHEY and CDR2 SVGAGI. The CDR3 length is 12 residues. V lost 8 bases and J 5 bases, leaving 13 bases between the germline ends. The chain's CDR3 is CASWAGRHEQYF. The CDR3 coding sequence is TGTGCCAGCTGGGCAGGGCGTCACGAGCAGTACTTC.

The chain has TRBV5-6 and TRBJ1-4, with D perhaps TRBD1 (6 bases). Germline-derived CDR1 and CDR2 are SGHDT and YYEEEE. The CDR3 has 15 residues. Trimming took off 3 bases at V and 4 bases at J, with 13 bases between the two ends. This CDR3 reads CASSSITGRNEKLFF. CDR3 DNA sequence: TGTGCCAGCAGCTCGATTACAGGGCGTAATGAAAAACTGTTTTTT.

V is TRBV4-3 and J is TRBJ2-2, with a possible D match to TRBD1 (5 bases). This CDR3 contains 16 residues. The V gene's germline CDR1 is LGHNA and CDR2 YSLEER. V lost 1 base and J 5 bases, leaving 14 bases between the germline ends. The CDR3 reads CASSQAARAGTGELFF. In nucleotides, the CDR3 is TGCGCCAGCAGCCAAGCGGCCAGGGCTGGAACCGGGGAGCTGTTTTTT.

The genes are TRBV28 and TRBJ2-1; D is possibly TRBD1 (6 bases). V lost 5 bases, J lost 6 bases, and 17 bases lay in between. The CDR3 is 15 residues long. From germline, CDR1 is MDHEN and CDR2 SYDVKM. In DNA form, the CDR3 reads TGTGCCAGCAGTCAAATTCCGGGACATCTCAATGAGCAGTTCTTC. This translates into CASSQIPGHLNEQFF.

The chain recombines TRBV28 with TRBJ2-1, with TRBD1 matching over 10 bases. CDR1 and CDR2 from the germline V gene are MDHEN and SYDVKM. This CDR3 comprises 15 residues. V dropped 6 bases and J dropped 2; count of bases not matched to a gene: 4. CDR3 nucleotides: TGTGCCAGCAGAAGGGACAGGGGAACCTACAATGAGCAGTTCTTC. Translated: CASRRDRGTYNEQFF.

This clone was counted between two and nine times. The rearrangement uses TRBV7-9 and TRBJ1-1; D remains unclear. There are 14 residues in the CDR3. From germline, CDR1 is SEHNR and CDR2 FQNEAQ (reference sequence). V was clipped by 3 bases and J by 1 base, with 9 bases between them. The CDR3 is CASSFRTENTEAFF. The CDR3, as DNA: TGTGCCAGCAGCTTTCGGACGGAGAACACTGAAGCTTTCTTT.

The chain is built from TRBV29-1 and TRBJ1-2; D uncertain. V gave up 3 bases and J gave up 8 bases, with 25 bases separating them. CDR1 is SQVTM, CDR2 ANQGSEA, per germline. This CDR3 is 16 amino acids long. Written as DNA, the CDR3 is TGCAGCGTTGACAGGCGGCGAGGAAGTCTACTACTCGGCTACACCTTC. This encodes CSVDRRRGSLLLGYTF.

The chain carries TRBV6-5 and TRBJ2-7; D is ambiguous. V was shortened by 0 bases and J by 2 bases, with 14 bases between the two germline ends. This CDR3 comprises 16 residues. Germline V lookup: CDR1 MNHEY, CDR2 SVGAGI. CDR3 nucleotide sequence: TGTGCCAGCAGTTACTCGTTAGGCGGATCAACCTACGAGCAGTACTTC. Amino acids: CASSYSLGGSTYEQYF.

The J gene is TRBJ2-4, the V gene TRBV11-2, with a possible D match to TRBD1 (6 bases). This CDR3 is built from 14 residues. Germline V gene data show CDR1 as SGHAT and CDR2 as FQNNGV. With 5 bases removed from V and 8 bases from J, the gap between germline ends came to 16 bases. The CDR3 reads CASSLQGLGDIQYF. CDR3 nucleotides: TGTGCCAGCAGCCTGCAGGGGTTGGGGGACATTCAGTACTTC.

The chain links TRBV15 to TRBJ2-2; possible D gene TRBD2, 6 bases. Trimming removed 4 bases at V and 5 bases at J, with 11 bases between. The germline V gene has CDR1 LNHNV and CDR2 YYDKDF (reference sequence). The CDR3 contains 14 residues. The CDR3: CATSITSGTGELFF. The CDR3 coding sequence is TGTGCCACCAGCATTACAAGCGGGACCGGGGAGCTGTTTTTT.

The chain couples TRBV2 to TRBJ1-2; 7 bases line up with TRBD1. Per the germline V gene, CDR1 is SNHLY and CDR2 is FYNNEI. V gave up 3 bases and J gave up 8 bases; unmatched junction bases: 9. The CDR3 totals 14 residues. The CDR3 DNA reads TGTGCCAGCAGTGAGTCGACAGGGAAGGAGGGCTACACCTTC. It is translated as CASSESTGKEGYTF.

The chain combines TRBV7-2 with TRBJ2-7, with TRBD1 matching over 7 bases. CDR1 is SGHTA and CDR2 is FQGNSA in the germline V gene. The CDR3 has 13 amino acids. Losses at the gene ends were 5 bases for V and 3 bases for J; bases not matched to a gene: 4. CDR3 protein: CASSLTGDYEQYF. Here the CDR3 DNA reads TGTGCCAGCAGCCTCACAGGGGACTACGAGCAGTACTTC.

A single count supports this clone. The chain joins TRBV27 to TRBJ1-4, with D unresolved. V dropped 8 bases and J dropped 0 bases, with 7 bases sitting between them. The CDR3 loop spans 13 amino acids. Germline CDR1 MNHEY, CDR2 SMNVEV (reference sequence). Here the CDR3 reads CASGLATNEKLFF. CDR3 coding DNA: TGTGCCAGCGGATTGGCAACTAATGAAAAACTGTTTTTT.

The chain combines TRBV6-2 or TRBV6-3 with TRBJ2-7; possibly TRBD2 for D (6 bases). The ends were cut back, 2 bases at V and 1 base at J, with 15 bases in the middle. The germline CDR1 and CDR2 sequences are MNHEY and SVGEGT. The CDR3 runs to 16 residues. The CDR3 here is CASSYTTDYLSYEQYF. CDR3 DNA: TGTGCCAGCAGTTACACTACGGACTATCTATCCTACGAGCAGTACTTC.

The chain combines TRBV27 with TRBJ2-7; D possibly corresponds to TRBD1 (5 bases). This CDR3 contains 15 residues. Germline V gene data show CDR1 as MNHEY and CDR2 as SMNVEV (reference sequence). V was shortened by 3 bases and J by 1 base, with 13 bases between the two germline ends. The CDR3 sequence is CASSFLGLKSYEQYF. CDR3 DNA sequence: TGTGCCAGCAGTTTTTTGGGGCTGAAGTCCTACGAGCAGTACTTC.

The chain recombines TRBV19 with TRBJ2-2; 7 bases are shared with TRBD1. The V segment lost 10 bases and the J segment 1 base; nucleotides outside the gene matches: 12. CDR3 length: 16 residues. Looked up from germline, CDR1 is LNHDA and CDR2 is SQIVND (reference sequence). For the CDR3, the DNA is TGTGCCACCCGGATAGGGGGCGGAGGGAACACCGGGGAGCTGTTTTTT. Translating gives CATRIGGGGNTGELFF.

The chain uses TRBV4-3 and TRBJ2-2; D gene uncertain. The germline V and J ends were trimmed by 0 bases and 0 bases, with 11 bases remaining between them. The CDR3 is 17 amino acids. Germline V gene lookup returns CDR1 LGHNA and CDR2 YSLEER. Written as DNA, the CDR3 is TGCGCCAGCAGCCAAGATCCCGCAGGAGCGAACACCGGGGAGCTGTTTTTT. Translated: CASSQDPAGANTGELFF.

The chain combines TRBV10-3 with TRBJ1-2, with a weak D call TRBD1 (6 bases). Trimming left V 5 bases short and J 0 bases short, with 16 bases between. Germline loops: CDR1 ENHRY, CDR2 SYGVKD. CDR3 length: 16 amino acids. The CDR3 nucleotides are TGTGCCATCAGTTTTTCCGGGACAAACGCTAACTATGGCTACACCTTC. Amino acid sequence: CAISFSGTNANYGYTF.

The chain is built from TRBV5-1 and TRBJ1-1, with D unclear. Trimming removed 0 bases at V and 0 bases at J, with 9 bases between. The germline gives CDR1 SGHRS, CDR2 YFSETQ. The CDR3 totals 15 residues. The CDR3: CASSLEGQMNTEAFF. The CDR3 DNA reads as TGCGCCAGCAGCTTGGAAGGGCAGATGAACACTGAAGCTTTCTTT.

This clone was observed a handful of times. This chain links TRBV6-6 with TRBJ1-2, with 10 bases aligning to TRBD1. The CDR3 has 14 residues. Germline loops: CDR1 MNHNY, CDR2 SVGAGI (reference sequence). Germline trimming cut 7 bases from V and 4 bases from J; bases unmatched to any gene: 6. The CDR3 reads CASTLDRGTYGYTF. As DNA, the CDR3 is TGTGCCAGCACCTTGGACAGGGGGACCTATGGCTACACCTTC.

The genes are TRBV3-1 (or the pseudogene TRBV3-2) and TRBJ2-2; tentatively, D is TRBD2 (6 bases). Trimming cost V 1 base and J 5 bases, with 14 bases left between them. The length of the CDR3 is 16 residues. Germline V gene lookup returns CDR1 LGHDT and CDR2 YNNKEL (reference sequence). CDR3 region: CASSQGLGLRTGELFF. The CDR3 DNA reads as TGTGCCAGCAGCCAAGGCTTGGGACTGCGGACCGGGGAGCTGTTTTTT.

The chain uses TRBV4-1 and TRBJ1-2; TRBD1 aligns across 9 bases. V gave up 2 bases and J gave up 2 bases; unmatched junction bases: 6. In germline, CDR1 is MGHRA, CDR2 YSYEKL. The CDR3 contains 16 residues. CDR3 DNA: TGCGCCAGCAGCCAACTGGGACAGGGACTAAACTATGGCTACACCTTC. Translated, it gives CASSQLGQGLNYGYTF.

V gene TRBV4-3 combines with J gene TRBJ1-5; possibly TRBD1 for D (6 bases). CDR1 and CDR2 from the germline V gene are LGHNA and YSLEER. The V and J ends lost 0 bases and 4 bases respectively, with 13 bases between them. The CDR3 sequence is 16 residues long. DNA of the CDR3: TGCGCCAGCAGCCAAGAGTTGCGGACAGCTAATCAGCCCCAGCATTTT. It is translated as CASSQELRTANQPQHF.

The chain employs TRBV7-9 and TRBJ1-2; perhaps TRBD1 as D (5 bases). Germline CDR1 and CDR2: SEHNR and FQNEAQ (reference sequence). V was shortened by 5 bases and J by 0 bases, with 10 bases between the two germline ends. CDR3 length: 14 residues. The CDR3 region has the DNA TGTGCCAGCAGCACAGGAGAAGCTAACTATGGCTACACCTTC. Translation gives CASSTGEANYGYTF. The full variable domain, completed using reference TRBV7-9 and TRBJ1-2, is DTGVSQNPRHKITKRGQNVTFRCDPISEHNRLYWYRQTLGQGPEFLTYFQNEAQLEKSRLLSDRFSAERPKGSFSTLEIQRTEQGDSAMYLCASSTGEANYGYTFGSGTRLTVV.

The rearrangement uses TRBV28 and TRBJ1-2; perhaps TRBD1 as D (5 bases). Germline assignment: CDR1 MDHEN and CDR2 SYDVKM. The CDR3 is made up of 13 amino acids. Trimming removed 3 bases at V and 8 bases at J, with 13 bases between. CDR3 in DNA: TGTGCCAGCAGTTTGGGGGTCGGTATCGGCTACACCTTC. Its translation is CASSLGVGIGYTF.

DNA for the CDR3: TGTGCCAGTAGTATAGCAGCAAGCTCCTACAATGAGCAGTTCTTC. This encodes CASSIAASSYNEQFF. The V and J genes are TRBV19 and TRBJ2-1; D ambiguous. V lost 1 base, J lost 0 bases, and 7 bases lay in between. CDR1 and CDR2 from the germline V gene are LNHDA and SQIVND (reference sequence). The CDR3 spans 15 residues.

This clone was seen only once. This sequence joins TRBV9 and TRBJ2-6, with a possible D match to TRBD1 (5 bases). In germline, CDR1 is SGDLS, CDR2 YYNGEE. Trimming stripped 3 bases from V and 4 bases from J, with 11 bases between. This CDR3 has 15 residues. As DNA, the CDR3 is TGTGCCAGCAGCGCTCAGGGTACAGGGGCCAACGTCCTGACTTTC. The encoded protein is CASSAQGTGANVLTF.